The 28 T cell receptor beta chains below were found in one sample sequenced in a study of long-term antiretroviral therapy in people with HIV (dated by TCRdb to about 2022). The immunoSEQ hsTCRB v3.0 assay was used at survey level resolution to sequence the TRB variable region. Not all clones reach the TCRdb copy of this immuneACCESS table, which keeps in-frame sequences only. Checked studies attribute under half of the gap to unresolved V genes and leave the rest unexplained. This sample gives 32,000 or so clones in total; about 80% of them show up just once. Roughly 6.6% of the sample is in the top ten clones. The starting material was unsorted PBMCs, obtained 2 years after starting antiretroviral therapy. These receptors were taken from a woman aged 50 to 60 with HIV.

This clone was counted only a few times. V and J are TRBV21-1 and TRBJ2-3. TRBV21-1 is recorded as a pseudogene. The CDR3 runs 16 residues. DNA of the CDR3: TGTGCCAGCACCCGCAATGGGCTAGAGGGCACAGATACGCAGTATTTT. This encodes CASTRNGLEGTDTQYF.

This clone was picked up a small number of times. The chain uses TRBV5-1 and TRBJ1-6, with D possibly matching TRBD1 (6 bases). Trimming cost V 1 base and J 0 bases, with 11 bases left between them. Germline-derived CDR1 and CDR2 are SGHRS and YFSETQ. This CDR3 is 17 amino acids long. The CDR3 here is CASSLIFRGSYNSPLHF. The CDR3, as DNA: TGCGCCAGCAGCTTGATCTTCAGGGGCTCCTATAATTCACCCCTCCACTTT.

The chain couples TRBV5-4 to TRBJ2-5; 13 positions match TRBD2. The V gene end was trimmed by 4 bases and the J gene end by 2 bases; junction bases not matched to a gene: 8. This CDR3 comprises 17 residues. The germline CDR1 and CDR2 sequences are SGHNT and YYREEE (reference sequence). DNA of the CDR3: TGTGCCAGCAGCGAGATAGGGACTAGCGGGGCTCAAGAGACCCAGTACTTC. Translated: CASSEIGTSGAQETQYF.

This chain uses TRBV10-3 with TRBJ2-3; D is tentatively TRBD1 or TRBD2 (6 bases each). Deletions cut 0 bases from V and 3 bases from J, with 16 bases between. CDR3 length equals 17 residues. CDR1 is ENHRY and CDR2 is SYGVKD in the germline V gene. The CDR3 bases are TGTGCCATCAGTGAGTCTAAGGGGGGATTGTGGACAGATACGCAGTATTTT. This gives the protein CAISESKGGLWTDTQYF.

The genes are TRBV6-5 and TRBJ2-2; TRBD2 might be the D (5 bases). Germline assignment: CDR1 MNHEY and CDR2 SVGAGI. The CDR3 contains 13 residues. V was pared by 6 bases and J by 1 base, with 6 bases between. CDR3 in amino acids: CASREENTGELFF. The CDR3 region has the DNA TGTGCCAGCAGGGAGGAGAACACCGGGGAGCTGTTTTTT.

The rearrangement uses TRBV27 and TRBJ2-5; 8 bases line up with TRBD2. V dropped 7 bases and J dropped 5; count of bases not matched to a gene: 12. CDR1 is MNHEY and CDR2 is SMNVEV in the germline V gene (reference sequence). The CDR3 is 15 amino acids. The CDR3 loop is CASNTGGGGTETQYF. CDR3 DNA sequence: TGTGCCAGCAACACGGGGGGCGGGGGGACGGAGACCCAGTACTTC.

The genes are TRBV5-1 and TRBJ2-7; 7 bases map to TRBD1. This CDR3 spans 14 amino acids. CDR1 SGHRS and CDR2 YFSETQ come from the germline V gene. With V trimmed by 0 bases and J by 4 bases, 4 bases remained unmatched. The CDR3 coding sequence is TGCGCCAGCAGCTTGGGTGACAGGGCTTACGAGCAGTACTTC. This encodes CASSLGDRAYEQYF.

The chain uses TRBV29-1 and TRBJ1-3; D is undetermined. From germline, CDR1 is SQVTM and CDR2 ANQGSEA. The CDR3 covers 11 residues. Deletions cut 4 bases from V and 4 bases from J, with 5 bases between. CDR3: CSVVGGNTIYF. The DNA for the CDR3 is TGCAGCGTTGTCGGGGGAAACACCATATATTTT.

The chain carries TRBV2 and TRBJ1-3; no clear D. The CDR3 consists of 13 residues. With 5 bases removed from V and 3 bases from J, the gap between germline ends came to 8 bases. Germline-derived CDR1 and CDR2 are SNHLY and FYNNEI. The CDR3 region is CASSRGFGNTIYF. DNA of the CDR3: TGTGCCAGCAGTCGGGGTTTTGGAAACACCATATATTTT. Full variable domain (outside the CDR3, taken from reference TRBV2 and TRBJ1-3): EPEVTQTPSHQVTQMGQEVILRCVPISNHLYFYWYRQILGQKVEFLVSFYNNEISEKSEIFDDQFSVERPDGSNFTLKIRSTKLEDSAMYFCASSRGFGNTIYFGEGSWLTVV.

This clone came up once. The chain has TRBV2 and TRBJ1-1, with a possible D match to TRBD1 (6 bases). Trimming cost V 7 bases and J 1 base, with 10 bases left between them. The length of the CDR3 is 13 residues. Per the germline V gene, CDR1 is SNHLY and CDR2 is FYNNEI. The CDR3 DNA reads TGTGCCAGCACCGGACAGAAGAACACTGAAGCTTTCTTT. This sequence encodes CASTGQKNTEAFF.

This rearrangement joins TRBV11-2 to TRBJ2-7; 8 nucleotides align to TRBD1. V trimming: 1 base; J trimming: 10 bases; junction bases outside the gene matches: 18. The CDR3 loop spans 17 amino acids. CDR1 is SGHAT and CDR2 is FQNNGV in the germline V gene. CDR3 sequence: CASSLVSESGGATAQYF. CDR3 in DNA: TGTGCCAGCAGCTTAGTTTCTGAGTCAGGGGGCGCGACCGCCCAGTACTTC. The full variable domain, with the rest looked up from reference TRBV11-2 and TRBJ2-7, is EAGVAQSPRYKIIEKRQSVAFWCNPISGHATLYWYQQILGQGPKLLIQFQNNGVVDDSQLPKDRFSAERLKGVDSTLKIQPAKLEDSAVYLCASSLVSESGGATAQYFGPGTRLTVT.

The gene calls are TRBV5-1 and TRBJ1-2, with a tentative D call TRBD1 (5 bases). The CDR3 runs 16 residues. Looked up from germline, CDR1 is SGHRS and CDR2 is YFSETQ. Trimming took 0 bases from V and 3 from J, leaving 15 bases between them. DNA of the CDR3: TGCGCCAGCAGCTTGGGCTTGAGGGGTCGGGACTATGGCTACACCTTC. Amino acids: CASSLGLRGRDYGYTF.

The chain employs TRBV15 and TRBJ2-6; D is unclear. Germline CDR1 is LNHNV and CDR2 is YYDKDF (reference sequence). Trimming took 3 bases from V and 1 from J, leaving 4 bases between them. There are 14 residues in the CDR3. Here the CDR3 reads CATSSPSGANVLTF. DNA for the CDR3: TGTGCCACCAGCAGTCCTTCTGGGGCCAACGTCCTGACTTTC.

The chain couples TRBV5-1 to TRBJ2-5; no clear D. V shed 0 bases and J shed 0 bases, with 3 bases lying between them. The CDR3 sequence is 13 residues long. CDR1 and CDR2 (germline): SGHRS, YFSETQ. The CDR3 reads CASSLGYQETQYF. The CDR3 nucleotides read TGCGCCAGCAGCTTGGGATACCAAGAGACCCAGTACTTC.

The V and J genes are TRBV2 and TRBJ1-6; TRBD1 is a possible D gene (6 bases). The CDR3 spans 14 residues. The V gene lost 5 bases and the J gene lost 7 bases, with 12 bases spanning the gap. CDR1 and CDR2 from the germline V gene are SNHLY and FYNNEI. The CDR3 sequence is CASSTRQENSPLHF. Written as DNA, the CDR3 is TGTGCCAGCAGTACGCGACAGGAGAATTCACCCCTCCACTTT. Filled out from reference TRBV2 and TRBJ1-6, the complete variable domain reads EPEVTQTPSHQVTQMGQEVILRCVPISNHLYFYWYRQILGQKVEFLVSFYNNEISEKSEIFDDQFSVERPDGSNFTLKIRSTKLEDSAMYFCASSTRQENSPLHFGNGTRLTVT.

V gene TRBV14 combines with J gene TRBJ2-7; no clear D gene. CDR1 SGHDN and CDR2 FVKESK come from the germline V gene. Trimming shortened V by 1 base and J by 4 bases, and 2 bases separated the two germline ends. This CDR3 has 11 residues. The CDR3 region has the DNA TGTGCCAGCAGCCAAGGATACGAGCAGTACGTC. Protein: CASSQGYEQYV.

The chain links TRBV27 to TRBJ2-7; D not certain. The CDR3 runs to 14 residues. Trimming removed 8 bases from V and 0 bases from J, with 14 bases in between. The germline V gene encodes CDR1 MNHEY and CDR2 SMNVEV (reference sequence). The CDR3 region has the DNA TGTGCCAGCTCCAGTTTGGTGTCCTCCTACGAGCAGTACGTC. Its protein is CASSSLVSSYEQYV.

V gene TRBV29-1 combines with J gene TRBJ1-1, with TRBD1 as a possible D gene (6 bases). The germline V and J ends were trimmed by 4 bases and 4 bases, with 13 bases remaining between them. The CDR3 extends over 13 amino acids. Germline loops: CDR1 SQVTM, CDR2 ANQGSEA. The CDR3 sequence is CSVAEQGITEAFF. CDR3 nucleotide sequence: TGCAGCGTTGCAGAACAGGGTATCACTGAAGCTTTCTTT. The variable domain in full, with the rest retrieved from reference TRBV29-1 and TRBJ1-1, is SAVISQKPSRDICQRGTSLTIQCQVDSQVTMMFWYRQQPGQSLTLIATANQGSEATYESGFVIDKFPISRPNLTFSTLTVSNMSPEDSSIYLCSVAEQGITEAFFGQGTRLTVV.

This clone occurred once. This rearrangement joins TRBV12-5 to TRBJ1-5; a weak D match, TRBD1 (5 bases). This CDR3 spans 17 amino acids. From germline, CDR1 is LGHNT and CDR2 FRNRAP. V lost 5 bases and J 4 bases, leaving 21 bases between the germline ends. The DNA of the CDR3 is TGTGCTAGTGGTGGGGACCTCGGTCAGGGCTGGAATCAGCCCCAGCATTTT. Its translation: CASGGDLGQGWNQPQHF.

CDR3 bases: TGCGCCAGCAGACAGGGCTCCGGGGAGCTGTTTTTT. Its protein product is CASRQGSGELFF. The J gene is TRBJ2-2, the V gene TRBV5-1, with a weak D call TRBD1 (6 bases). This CDR3 contains 12 residues. Trimming left V 5 bases short and J 6 bases short, with 8 bases between. Germline assignment: CDR1 SGHRS and CDR2 YFSETQ.

This clone was recorded only once. The gene calls are TRBV6-5 and TRBJ1-2; 8 bases map to TRBD1. There are 14 residues in the CDR3. Per germline, CDR1 MNHEY and CDR2 SVGAGI. V lost 6 bases and J lost 5; bases outside the gene matches: 8. The CDR3 loop is CASRTPGGAYGYTF. In nucleotides, the CDR3 is TGTGCCAGCAGAACTCCAGGGGGCGCGTATGGCTACACCTTC.

The chain recombines TRBV5-1 with TRBJ1-3; possibly TRBD1 for D (5 bases). This CDR3 has 14 amino acids. Trimming pared 0 bases from V and 2 bases from J, leaving 6 bases between. Looked up from germline, CDR1 is SGHRS and CDR2 is YFSETQ. CDR3 amino acids: CASSLGQPGNTIYF. The CDR3 bases are TGCGCCAGCAGCTTGGGACAGCCTGGAAACACCATATATTTT.

The chain recombines TRBV2 with TRBJ2-5; 7 bases align to TRBD2. The germline V gene encodes CDR1 SNHLY and CDR2 FYNNEI. This CDR3 spans 12 amino acids. The junction had 5 bases not matched to a gene; V was cut back by 9 bases and J by 4 bases. This CDR3 is CASAPGGETQYF. The CDR3 DNA is TGTGCCAGTGCGCCGGGGGGAGAGACCCAGTACTTC. The whole variable domain, remainder taken from reference TRBV2 and TRBJ2-5, is EPEVTQTPSHQVTQMGQEVILRCVPISNHLYFYWYRQILGQKVEFLVSFYNNEISEKSEIFDDQFSVERPDGSNFTLKIRSTKLEDSAMYFCASAPGGETQYFGPGTRLLVL.

This rearrangement joins TRBV29-1 to TRBJ2-7, with D perhaps given as TRBD1 or TRBD2 (7 bases each). Trimming took off 7 bases at V and 1 base at J, with 17 bases between the two ends. Germline V lookup: CDR1 SQVTM, CDR2 ANQGSEA. CDR3 size: 14 residues. CDR3 nucleotide sequence: TGCAGCGCTGCGGGGGACAGACAATCCTACGAGCAGTACTTC. It yields the protein CSAAGDRQSYEQYF.

The rearrangement joins TRBV19 to TRBJ2-5; 10 nucleotides agree with TRBD2. The CDR3 contains 14 residues. Germline-derived CDR1 and CDR2 are LNHDA and SQIVND (reference sequence). The J segment lost 5 bases and the V segment lost 6 bases, leaving 6 bases of the junction unmatched. The DNA of the CDR3 is TGTGCCAGTAGGGAGCGGGGGGGCCGGGAGACCCAGTACTTC. Translated: CASRERGGRETQYF.

As DNA, the CDR3 is TGTGCCAGCAGCTTAGGAGGGCAGCCCCAGCATTTT. This encodes CASSLGGQPQHF. The rearrangement uses TRBV11-2 and TRBJ1-5; D remains unclear. CDR1 is SGHAT, CDR2 FQNNGV, per germline. This CDR3 has 12 residues. V was trimmed by 1 base and J by 7 bases, leaving 5 bases between them.

This clone occurred a few times. This sequence joins TRBV12-5 and TRBJ2-7; D is unresolved. The CDR3 totals 12 residues. V was clipped by 6 bases and J by 5 bases, with 11 bases between them. CDR1 and CDR2 (germline): LGHNT, FRNRAP. The CDR3 DNA reads TGTGCTAGTGGGACTCCTCCCCACGAGCAGTACTTC. Protein sequence: CASGTPPHEQYF.

This chain uses TRBV12-5 with TRBJ1-1; D call uncertain. The V and J ends lost 6 bases and 1 base respectively, with 18 bases between them. The length of the CDR3 is 16 residues. Per germline, CDR1 LGHNT and CDR2 FRNRAP. The CDR3 DNA reads TGTGCTAGTGGCCCACGAAGGACCCGTGAGAACACTGAAGCTTTCTTT. This encodes CASGPRRTRENTEAFF. The variable domain in full, with the rest retrieved from reference TRBV12-5 and TRBJ1-1, is DARVTQTPRHKVTEMGQEVTMRCQPILGHNTVFWYRQTMMQGLELLAYFRNRAPLDDSGMPKDRFSAEMPDATLATLKIQPSEPRDSAVYFCASGPRRTRENTEAFFGQGTRLTVV.